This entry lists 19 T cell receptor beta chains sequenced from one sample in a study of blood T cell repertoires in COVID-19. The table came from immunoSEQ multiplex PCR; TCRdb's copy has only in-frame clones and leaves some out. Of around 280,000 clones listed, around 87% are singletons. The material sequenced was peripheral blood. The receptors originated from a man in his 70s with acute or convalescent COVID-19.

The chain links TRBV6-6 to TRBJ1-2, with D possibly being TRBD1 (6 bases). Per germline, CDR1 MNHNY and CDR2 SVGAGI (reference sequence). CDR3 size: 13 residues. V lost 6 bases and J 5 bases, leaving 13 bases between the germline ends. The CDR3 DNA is TGTGCCAGCAGACAGGGCTCGGAGTATGGCTACACCTTC. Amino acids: CASRQGSEYGYTF.

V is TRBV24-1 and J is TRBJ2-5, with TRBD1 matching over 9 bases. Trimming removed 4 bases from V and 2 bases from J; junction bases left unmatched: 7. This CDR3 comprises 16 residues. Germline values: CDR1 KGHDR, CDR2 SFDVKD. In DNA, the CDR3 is TGTGCCACCAGTGACAACTTAGGACAGGGGCAAGAGACCCAGTACTTC. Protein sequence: CATSDNLGQGQETQYF.

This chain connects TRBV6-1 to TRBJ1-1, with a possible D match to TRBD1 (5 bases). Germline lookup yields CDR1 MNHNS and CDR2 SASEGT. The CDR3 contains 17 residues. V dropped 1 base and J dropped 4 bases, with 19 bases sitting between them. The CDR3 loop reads CASSEEQGWLGGTEAFF. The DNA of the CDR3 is TGTGCCAGCAGTGAAGAGCAGGGTTGGTTGGGCGGCACTGAAGCTTTCTTT.

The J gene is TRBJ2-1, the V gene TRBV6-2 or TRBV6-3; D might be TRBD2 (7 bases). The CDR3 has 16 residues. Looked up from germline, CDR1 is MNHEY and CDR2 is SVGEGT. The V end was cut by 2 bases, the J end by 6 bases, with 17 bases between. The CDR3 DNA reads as TGTGCCAGCAGTTACCCGGTGGGGGGGCTCATCAATGAGCAGTTCTTC. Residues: CASSYPVGGLINEQFF.

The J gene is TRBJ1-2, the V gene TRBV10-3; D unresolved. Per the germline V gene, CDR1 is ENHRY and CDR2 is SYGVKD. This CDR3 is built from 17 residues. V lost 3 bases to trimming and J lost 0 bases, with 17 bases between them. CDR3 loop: CAISDPTPGSANYGYTF. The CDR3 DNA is TGTGCCATCAGTGACCCAACCCCCGGGAGTGCTAACTATGGCTACACCTTC.

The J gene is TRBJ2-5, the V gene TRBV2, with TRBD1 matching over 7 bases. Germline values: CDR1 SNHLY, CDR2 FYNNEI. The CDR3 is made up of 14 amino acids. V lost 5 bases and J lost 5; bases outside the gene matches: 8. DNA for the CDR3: TGTGCCAGCAGTCTCCGACAGGGTCGGGAGACCCAGTACTTC. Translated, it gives CASSLRQGRETQYF.

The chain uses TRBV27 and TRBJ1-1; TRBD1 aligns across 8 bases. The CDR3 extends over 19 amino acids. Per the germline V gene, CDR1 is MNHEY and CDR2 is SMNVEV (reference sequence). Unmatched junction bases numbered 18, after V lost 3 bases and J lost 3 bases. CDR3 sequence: CASSFKTDRAGGFYTEAFF. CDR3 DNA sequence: TGTGCCAGCAGTTTCAAAACCGACAGGGCAGGGGGCTTTTACACTGAAGCTTTCTTT.

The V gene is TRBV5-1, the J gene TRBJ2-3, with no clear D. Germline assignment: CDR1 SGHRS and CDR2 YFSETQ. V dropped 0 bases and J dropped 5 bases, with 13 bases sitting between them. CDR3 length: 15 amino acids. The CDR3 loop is CASSLVPHVGDTQYF. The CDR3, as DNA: TGCGCCAGCAGCTTGGTTCCCCATGTCGGAGATACGCAGTATTTT. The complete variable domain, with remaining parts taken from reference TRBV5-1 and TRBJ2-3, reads KAGVTQTPRYLIKTRGQQVTLSCSPISGHRSVSWYQQTPGQGLQFLFEYFSETQRNKGNFPGRFSGRQFSNSRSEMNVSTLELGDSALYLCASSLVPHVGDTQYFGPGTRLTVL.

The CDR3 loop reads CASSPSGVPYEQYF. The CDR3 nucleotides read TGTGCCAGCAGCCCCAGCGGGGTCCCCTACGAGCAGTACTTC. This chain connects TRBV3-1 (or the pseudogene TRBV3-2) to TRBJ2-7; 7 nucleotides match TRBD2. J lost 2 bases, V lost 4 bases, and 5 bases had no gene match. CDR3 length equals 14 residues. CDR1 is LGHDT and CDR2 is YNNKEL in the germline V gene (reference sequence).

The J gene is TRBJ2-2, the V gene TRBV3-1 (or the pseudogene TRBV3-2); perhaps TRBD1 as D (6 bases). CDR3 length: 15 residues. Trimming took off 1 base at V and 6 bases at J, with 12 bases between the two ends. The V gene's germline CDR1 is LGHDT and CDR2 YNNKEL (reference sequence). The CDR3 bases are TGTGCCAGCAGCCAAGTAGCTGCAGGGGCCGGGGAGCTGTTTTTT. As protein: CASSQVAAGAGELFF.

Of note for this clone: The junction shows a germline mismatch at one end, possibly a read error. DNA of the CDR3: TGTGCCAGCAGCTTGGGGCAGGCTGGAGCCAACGTCCTGACTTTC. It encodes CASSLGQAGANVLTF. This chain joins TRBV5-4 and TRBJ2-6; D ambiguous. The CDR3 runs 15 residues. From germline, CDR1 is SGHNT and CDR2 YYREEE (reference sequence).

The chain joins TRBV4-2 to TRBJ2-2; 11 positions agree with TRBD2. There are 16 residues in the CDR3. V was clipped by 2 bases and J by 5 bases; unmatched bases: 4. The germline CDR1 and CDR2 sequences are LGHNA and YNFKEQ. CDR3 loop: CASSQTSGRPTGELFF. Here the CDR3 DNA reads TGTGCCAGCAGCCAAACTAGCGGGAGACCAACCGGGGAGCTGTTTTTT.

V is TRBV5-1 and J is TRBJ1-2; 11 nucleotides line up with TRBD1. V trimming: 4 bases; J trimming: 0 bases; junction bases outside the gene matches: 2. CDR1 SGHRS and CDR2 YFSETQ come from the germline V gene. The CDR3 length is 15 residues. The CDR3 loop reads CASSVGQGANYGYTF. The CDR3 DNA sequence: TGCGCCAGCAGCGTGGGACAGGGGGCTAACTATGGCTACACCTTC.

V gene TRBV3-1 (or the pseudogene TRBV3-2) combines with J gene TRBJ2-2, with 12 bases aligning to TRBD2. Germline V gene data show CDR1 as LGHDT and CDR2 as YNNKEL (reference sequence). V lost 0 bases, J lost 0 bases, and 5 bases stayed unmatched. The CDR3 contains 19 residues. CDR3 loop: CASSQDTLAGGPNTGELFF. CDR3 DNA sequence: TGTGCCAGCAGCCAAGATACTCTAGCGGGAGGGCCGAACACCGGGGAGCTGTTTTTT.

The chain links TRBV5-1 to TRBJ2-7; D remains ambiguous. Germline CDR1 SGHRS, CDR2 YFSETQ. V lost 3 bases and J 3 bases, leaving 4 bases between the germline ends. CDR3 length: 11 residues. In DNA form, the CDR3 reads TGCGCCAGCAGCTCAAACTACGAGCAGTACTTC. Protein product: CASSSNYEQYF.

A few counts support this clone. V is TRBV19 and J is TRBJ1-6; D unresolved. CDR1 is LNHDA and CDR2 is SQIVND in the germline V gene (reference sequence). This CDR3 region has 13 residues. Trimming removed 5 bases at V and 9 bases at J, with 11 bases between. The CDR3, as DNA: TGTGCCAGTAGTTCGCAAGAGGGTTCACCCCTCCACTTT. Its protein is CASSSQEGSPLHF. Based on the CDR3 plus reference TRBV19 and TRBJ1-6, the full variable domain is DGGITQSPKYLFRKEGQNVTLSCEQNLNHDAMYWYRQDPGQGLRLIYYSQIVNDFQKGDIAEGYSVSREKKESFPLTVTSAQKNPTAFYLCASSSQEGSPLHFGNGTRLTVT.

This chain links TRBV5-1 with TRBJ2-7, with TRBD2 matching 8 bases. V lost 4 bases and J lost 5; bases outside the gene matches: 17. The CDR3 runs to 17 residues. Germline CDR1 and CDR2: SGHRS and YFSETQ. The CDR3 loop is CASSPVLGAGGVNEQYF. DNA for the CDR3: TGCGCCAGCAGCCCGGTCTTAGGGGCGGGGGGTGTGAACGAGCAGTACTTC.

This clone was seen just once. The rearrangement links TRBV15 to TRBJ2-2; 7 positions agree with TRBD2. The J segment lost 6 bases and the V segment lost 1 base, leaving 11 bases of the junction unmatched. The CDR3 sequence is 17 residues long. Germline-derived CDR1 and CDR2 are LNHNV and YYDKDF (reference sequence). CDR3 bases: TGTGCCACCAGCAGAGCCTACCCCGGGGGAGGGTCCGGGGAGCTGTTTTTT. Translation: CATSRAYPGGGSGELFF.

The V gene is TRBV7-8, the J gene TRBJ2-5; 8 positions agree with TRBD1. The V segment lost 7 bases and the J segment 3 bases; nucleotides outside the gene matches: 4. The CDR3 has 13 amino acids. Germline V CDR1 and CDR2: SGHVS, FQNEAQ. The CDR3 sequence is CASTLDREETQYF. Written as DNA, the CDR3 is TGTGCCAGCACCTTGGACAGGGAAGAGACCCAGTACTTC.